This T cell receptor (beta chain) was documented in a study of PD-L1 blockade in urothelial cancer (dated by TCRdb to 2017 to 2019). As for the study more broadly: Every patient began therapy around 2014 and was given atezolizumab 1,200 mg intravenously every 3 weeks. In the same patients who had TCR sequencing, pretreatment tumors also underwent whole exome sequencing and RNA sequencing. Pretreatment blood TCR-seq was available for 27 to 30 patients, at least one posttreatment blood collection was obtained for roughly 25 patients, and tumor TCR-seq was available for roughly 25 patients. Pretreatment tumor samples and matched peripheral blood, collected serially before and after atezolizumab treatment, underwent TCR sequencing. Progression-free survival longer than 6 months counted as durable clinical benefit, and TCR features were additionally tested against both progression-free and overall survival. An ECOG performance status of 0 or 1 was recorded for the patients, and 0 to 3 prior chemotherapy regimens had been received by the patients. About 85% of the roughly 29 patients were males with bladder-origin urothelial cancer, and about 65% of the roughly 30 reported a prior smoking history. An exploratory multi-omic analysis was conducted of the somatic, immune and clinical correlates of response to PD-L1 blockade with atezolizumab in urothelial cancer. Under ten patients achieved durable clinical benefit and roughly 20 did not. Blood samples gave median yields of around 150,000 T cells and 80,000 or so unique TCRs, along with a median clonality of about 0.084. Blood samples were analyzed at two time points: 3 weeks after treatment start (second dose) and 6 weeks after treatment start. Overall study results and their limits: A pretreatment peripheral blood TCR clonality below the median was linked to improved progression-free and overall survival. Because the sample size was small (n ≈ 29) and many exploratory analyses were performed, the results are intended to be hypothesis-generating. Among patients with durable benefit, tumor-associated TCR clones showed greater expansion in peripheral blood 3 weeks after treatment started (n ≈ 24, p = 0.022).

To estimate absolute template abundance from read counts, synthetic TCR analog templates were spiked into each PCR. The immunoSEQ assay used bias-controlled V and J gene primers to amplify TCRbeta CDR3 regions from genomic DNA. Sequencing of rearranged TCRbeta segments was performed at approximately 20X coverage. From the authors' description of their analysis: Clustering was used to correct sequencing errors, and CDR3s were annotated against IMGT so that V, D and J genes could be assigned. Out-of-frame and stop-codon sequences were excluded, and only productive TCRbeta rearrangements were used in downstream analyses. Clonality was calculated as one minus the Shannon entropy normalized by the log of the number of unique productive sequences. Fisher's exact test with Benjamini-Hochberg correction, at a threshold of adjusted p below 0.01, was used to find clones that differed between time points or between blood and tumor. Held by TCRdb, this immuneACCESS table contains in-frame sequences only and omits some clones. Under half of the omission traces to an unresolved V gene where checked; the cause of the rest is unknown. V, J and clone size derive from that table, while D and trimming were established from the DNA sequence. Present in this sample are about 38,000 clones, 80% to 95% of which were seen just once. Under 9.5% of the sample rests with the top ten.

The cohort comprised around 30 patients with locally advanced or metastatic urothelial carcinoma treated at Memorial Sloan Kettering on a trial protocol. Peripheral blood mononuclear cells were collected pretreatment and during treatment, with between 1 and 8 total time points obtained per patient. The Qiagen DNeasy Blood extraction kit was used to purify genomic DNA from total PBMCs and tumor samples. PBMCs were collected pretreatment and during treatment, and were isolated and stored as previously described. The germline V gene (reference sequence) yields LNHDA for CDR1 and SQIVND for CDR2. V is cut back by 5 bases and J by 6 bases, with 5 bases in the junction unmatched. CDR3 length: 14 amino acids, cysteine to phenylalanine. Only the CDR3 DNA stays, 42 bases, in frame from base 1. Comments on this clone: The specificity of this receptor is unknown. The record has no base qualities; no much larger clone is one base away.

The receptor chain draws on TRBV19 and TRBJ1-5, with 9 middle bases fitting TRBD1. This clonotype was sampled from a man between 65 and 80 years old with urothelial cancer. The sample consisted of PBMCs, taken around atezolizumab (anti-PD-L1) treatment. The nucleotides are TGTGCCAGTAGTTCCGACAGGGGGGTTCAGCCCCAGCATTTT. This gives the protein CASSSDRGVQPQHF.